What follows are 26 T cell receptor beta chains derived from one specimen sequenced in a study of blood T cell repertoires in COVID-19. Only in-frame clones appear in the TCRdb table, and some are missing; sequencing was by immunoSEQ multiplex PCR. Of about 500,000 clones listed, 87% are singletons. The material sequenced was PBMCs or T cells enriched from blood (not recorded which). These receptors were taken from a woman aged 18-30 years who had recovered from COVID-19.

This clone was seen a handful of times. This rearrangement joins TRBV12-3 or TRBV12-4 to TRBJ1-1, with no clear D. The CDR3 totals 13 residues. V was pared by 5 bases and J by 1 base, with 8 bases between. The CDR3 here is CASSDKWNTEAFF. The DNA of the CDR3 is TGTGCCAGCAGTGACAAATGGAACACTGAAGCTTTCTTT.

The J gene is TRBJ2-5, the V gene TRBV30; D unclear. This CDR3 region has 13 residues. The V and J ends lost 0 bases and 3 bases respectively, with 8 bases between them. CDR1 GTSNPN and CDR2 SVGIG come from the germline V gene (reference sequence). The DNA for the CDR3 is TGTGCCTGGAGTGTCAGACGGGAAGAGACCCAGTACTTC. Residues: CAWSVRREETQYF. The full variable domain, completed using reference TRBV30 and TRBJ2-5, is SQTIHQWPATLVQPVGSPLSLECTVEGTSNPNLYWYRQAAGRGLQLLFYSVGIGQISSEVPQNLSASRPQDRQFILSSKKLLLSDSGFYLCAWSVRREETQYFGPGTRLLVL.

V usage is TRBV2 and J usage is TRBJ1-1, with D hard to call. The germline V and J ends were trimmed by 6 bases and 0 bases, with 8 bases remaining between them. In germline, CDR1 is SNHLY, CDR2 FYNNEI. CDR3 length: 13 amino acids. CDR3 in DNA: TGTGCCAGCAGGGTGGGCCTGAACACTGAAGCTTTCTTT. It encodes CASRVGLNTEAFF.

In its sample, this clone was seen a few times. This rearrangement joins TRBV5-6 to TRBJ2-2, with D hard to call. The germline V gene encodes CDR1 SGHDT and CDR2 YYEEEE. Deletions cut 1 base from V and 3 bases from J, with 7 bases between. The CDR3 runs to 14 residues. Here the CDR3 DNA reads TGTGCCAGCAGCTTGTGGCCGCACACCGGGGAGCTGTTTTTT. Residues: CASSLWPHTGELFF.

This rearrangement joins TRBV4-1 to TRBJ2-1; 8 bases are shared with TRBD2. V dropped 2 bases and J dropped 0; count of bases not matched to a gene: 15. The germline gives CDR1 MGHRA, CDR2 YSYEKL. CDR3 length: 20 residues. The CDR3 is CASSQRMWGSGASSYNEQFF. DNA for the CDR3: TGCGCCAGCAGCCAAAGAATGTGGGGTAGCGGGGCAAGCTCCTACAATGAGCAGTTCTTC.

This clone came up a few times. The chain employs TRBV5-1 and TRBJ2-3, with D possibly being TRBD2 (5 bases). The CDR3 totals 16 residues. CDR1 and CDR2 from the germline V gene are SGHRS and YFSETQ. Trimming cost V 4 bases and J 0 bases, with 15 bases left between them. The CDR3 coding sequence is TGCGCCAGCAGCCCCGCCCCTACTAGTAGCACAGATACGCAGTATTTT. Translating it yields CASSPAPTSSTDTQYF.

The rearrangement links TRBV5-1 to TRBJ2-1, with 12 positions matching TRBD2. The CDR3 extends over 15 amino acids. The V and J ends lost 4 bases and 5 bases, in that order; junction bases with no gene match: 4. Germline lookup yields CDR1 SGHRS and CDR2 YFSETQ. For the CDR3, the DNA is TGCGCCAGCAGCGTATCTAGCGGGGGGGACAATGAGCAGTTCTTC. As protein: CASSVSSGGDNEQFF.

This clone was seen only a few times. This rearrangement joins TRBV28 to TRBJ1-2; 7 bases are a match to TRBD1. The CDR3 totals 14 residues. The V and J ends lost 7 bases and 8 bases, in that order; junction bases with no gene match: 13. Germline-derived CDR1 and CDR2 are MDHEN and SYDVKM. Here the CDR3 reads CASIRKYRGGGYTF. The CDR3, as DNA: TGTGCCAGCATTCGGAAATACAGGGGTGGAGGCTACACCTTC.

The V call is TRBV7-8, the J call TRBJ1-5; maybe TRBD1 (5 bases). Germline loops: CDR1 SGHVS, CDR2 FQNEAQ. CDR3 length equals 18 residues. V was shortened by 4 bases and J by 9 bases, with 28 bases between the two germline ends. The CDR3 DNA follows: TGTGCCAGCAGCTCACTACGCCCTGACAGTTCCGCCGGGGGGCCCCAGCATTTT. It encodes CASSSLRPDSSAGGPQHF.

The chain recombines TRBV29-1 with TRBJ1-1; a possible D gene is TRBD1 (6 bases). V lost 4 bases and J 8 bases, leaving 11 bases between the germline ends. CDR3 length: 11 amino acids. Germline V gene sequence: CDR1 SQVTM, CDR2 ANQGSEA. The CDR3 protein is CSVVSTGEAFF. Here the CDR3 DNA reads TGCAGCGTTGTTTCGACAGGCGAAGCTTTCTTT.

This clone came up a few times. This chain joins TRBV30 and TRBJ2-3, with D possibly matching TRBD1 (5 bases). This CDR3 is built from 13 residues. Per the germline V gene, CDR1 is GTSNPN and CDR2 is SVGIG (reference sequence). V dropped 2 bases and J dropped 5 bases, with 11 bases sitting between them. CDR3 residues: CAWSLGAQDTQYF. CDR3 in DNA: TGTGCCTGGAGTCTAGGGGCGCAAGATACGCAGTATTTT.

The V and J genes are TRBV16 and TRBJ1-1; no definite D call. The CDR3 covers 15 residues. Germline assignment: CDR1 KGHSY and CDR2 FQNENV. V was cut by 4 bases and J by 6 bases, with 18 bases left in between. The CDR3 here is CASSPTRSGDSEAFF. The DNA of the CDR3 is TGTGCCAGCAGCCCTACCCGGTCCGGCGACTCTGAAGCTTTCTTT. Variable domain in full (rest from reference TRBV16 and TRBJ1-1): GEEVAQTPKHLVRGEGQKAKLYCAPIKGHSYVFWYQQVLKNEFKFLISFQNENVFDETGMPKERFSAKCLPNSPCSLEIQATKLEDSAVYFCASSPTRSGDSEAFFGQGTRLTVV.

This chain connects TRBV5-5 to TRBJ2-3, with D tentatively TRBD2 (5 bases). V was pared by 4 bases and J by 3 bases, with 12 bases between. This CDR3 is built from 14 residues. Germline-derived CDR1 and CDR2 are SGHKS and YYEKEE (reference sequence). The CDR3 DNA reads as TGTGCCAGCAGCCCTCAGAGGGCAACAGATACGCAGTATTTT. Residues: CASSPQRATDTQYF.

V and J are TRBV5-6 and TRBJ2-2, with TRBD2 identical over 7 bases. The CDR3 has 14 residues. CDR1 is SGHDT and CDR2 is YYEEEE in the germline V gene. The V and J ends lost 2 bases and 7 bases, in that order; junction bases with no gene match: 5. CDR3 nucleotide sequence: TGTGCCAGCAGCTTACCGGCGGGGGTCGGGGAGCTGTTTTTT. Translated: CASSLPAGVGELFF.

Concerning this clone: Other DNA sequences within the sample encode an identical CDR3. CDR3 in amino acids: CASSQVAYEQYF. The DNA for the CDR3 is TGTGCCAGCAGCCAAGTAGCGTACGAGCAGTACTTC. The genes are TRBV3-1 (or the pseudogene TRBV3-2) and TRBJ2-7, with D perhaps TRBD2 (5 bases). CDR3 length: 12 amino acids. Trimming took 1 base from V and 4 from J, leaving 5 bases between them. Germline V CDR1 and CDR2: LGHDT, YNNKEL (reference sequence).

The V call is TRBV7-2, the J call TRBJ2-3; D is perhaps TRBD2 (6 bases). CDR1 and CDR2 (germline): SGHTA, FQGNSA. This CDR3 spans 15 amino acids. Trimming took 5 bases from V and 3 from J, leaving 15 bases between them. The CDR3 DNA sequence: TGTGCCAGCAGCCACGGGGGTCGGACAACAGATACGCAGTATTTT. Its translation: CASSHGGRTTDTQYF.

The chain couples TRBV30 to TRBJ2-3; 10 nucleotides agree with TRBD2. The CDR3 is 15 residues long. Germline V lookup: CDR1 GTSNPN, CDR2 SVGIG (reference sequence). V lost 2 bases to trimming and J lost 5 bases; unmatched junction nucleotides: 7. This CDR3 reads CAWSLEAGGQDTQYF. The DNA for the CDR3 is TGTGCCTGGAGTTTGGAAGCGGGGGGGCAAGATACGCAGTATTTT.

This chain uses TRBV7-9 with TRBJ2-1; weak D call: TRBD1 (6 bases). Trimming cost V 5 bases and J 6 bases, with 11 bases left between them. Per the germline V gene, CDR1 is SEHNR and CDR2 is FQNEAQ (reference sequence). The CDR3 is 13 amino acids. CDR3 in DNA: TGTGCCAGCAGCCCTGGACAGACCAATGAGCAGTTCTTC. Residues: CASSPGQTNEQFF.

This sequence joins TRBV5-4 and TRBJ2-7; possibly TRBD2 for D (7 bases). V lost 4 bases and J 2 bases, leaving 19 bases between the germline ends. This CDR3 is built from 16 residues. Germline V CDR1 and CDR2: SGHNT, YYREEE (reference sequence). The CDR3 is CASSGGVQGSAYEQYF. The CDR3 nucleotides are TGTGCCAGCAGCGGGGGGGTTCAGGGGAGCGCCTACGAGCAGTACTTC. Using reference TRBV5-4 and TRBJ2-7 for the parts outside the CDR3, the full variable domain is ETGVTQSPTHLIKTRGQQVTLRCSSQSGHNTVSWYQQALGQGPQFIFQYYREEENGRGNFPPRFSGLQFPNYSSELNVNALELDDSALYLCASSGGVQGSAYEQYFGPGTRLTVT.

The J gene is TRBJ1-5, the V gene TRBV9; weak D call: TRBD1 (6 bases). The CDR3 totals 16 residues. V shed 0 bases and J shed 4 bases, with 14 bases lying between them. CDR1 and CDR2 (germline): SGDLS, YYNGEE. DNA of the CDR3: TGTGCCAGCAGCGTAGTTCGGGGGGCAACGAATCAGCCCCAGCATTTT. This encodes CASSVVRGATNQPQHF.

A few counts support this clone. The J gene is TRBJ1-2, the V gene TRBV9; D is ambiguous. Trimming left V 4 bases short and J 3 bases short, with 13 bases between. CDR3 size: 14 residues. Germline V CDR1 and CDR2: SGDLS, YYNGEE. CDR3 coding DNA: TGTGCCAGCAGCACCTCCGTGCAGGACTATGGCTACACCTTC. Its translation is CASSTSVQDYGYTF.

The rearrangement links TRBV7-3 to TRBJ2-2, with D perhaps matching TRBD2 (6 bases). The V gene lost 5 bases and the J gene lost 0 bases, with 16 bases spanning the gap. The germline V gene has CDR1 SGHTA and CDR2 FQGTGA. The CDR3 covers 17 residues. CDR3 region: CASSLRGGLTNTGELFF. In DNA, the CDR3 is TGTGCCAGCAGCCTTCGGGGAGGACTTACGAACACCGGGGAGCTGTTTTTT.

V is TRBV6-1 and J is TRBJ1-5; D is undetermined. There are 15 residues in the CDR3. Germline CDR1 is MNHNS and CDR2 is SASEGT. Trimming took off 2 bases at V and 1 base at J, with 9 bases between the two ends. This CDR3 is CASSELRVSNQPQHF. CDR3 coding DNA: TGTGCCAGCAGTGAACTCCGGGTGAGCAATCAGCCCCAGCATTTT.

The chain combines TRBV24-1 with TRBJ2-5; TRBD1 agrees at 10 bases. V lost 4 bases and J lost 1; bases outside the gene matches: 5. The CDR3 is 16 amino acids. CDR1 KGHDR and CDR2 SFDVKD come from the germline V gene. Here the CDR3 DNA reads TGTGCCACCAGTGACATGACAGGGGGCGGCCAAGAGACCCAGTACTTC. It codes for CATSDMTGGGQETQYF.

The rearrangement joins TRBV4-2 to TRBJ2-3; 9 bases agree with TRBD2. The germline CDR1 and CDR2 sequences are LGHNA and YNFKEQ. This CDR3 comprises 17 residues. V lost 0 bases, J lost 5 bases, and 9 bases stayed unmatched. DNA for the CDR3: TGTGCCAGCAGCCAAGATCGGGGCGGGGGGGTGAAAGATACGCAGTATTTT. This sequence encodes CASSQDRGGGVKDTQYF.

The genes are TRBV18 and TRBJ1-6, with D maybe TRBD1 (5 bases). V lost 5 bases, J lost 7 bases, and 12 bases lay in between. Germline assignment: CDR1 KGHSH and CDR2 LQKENI. The CDR3 length is 14 residues. The CDR3 protein is CASSSSGRNSPLHF. The CDR3 DNA reads as TGTGCCAGCTCATCATCAGGGCGAAATTCACCCCTCCACTTT.